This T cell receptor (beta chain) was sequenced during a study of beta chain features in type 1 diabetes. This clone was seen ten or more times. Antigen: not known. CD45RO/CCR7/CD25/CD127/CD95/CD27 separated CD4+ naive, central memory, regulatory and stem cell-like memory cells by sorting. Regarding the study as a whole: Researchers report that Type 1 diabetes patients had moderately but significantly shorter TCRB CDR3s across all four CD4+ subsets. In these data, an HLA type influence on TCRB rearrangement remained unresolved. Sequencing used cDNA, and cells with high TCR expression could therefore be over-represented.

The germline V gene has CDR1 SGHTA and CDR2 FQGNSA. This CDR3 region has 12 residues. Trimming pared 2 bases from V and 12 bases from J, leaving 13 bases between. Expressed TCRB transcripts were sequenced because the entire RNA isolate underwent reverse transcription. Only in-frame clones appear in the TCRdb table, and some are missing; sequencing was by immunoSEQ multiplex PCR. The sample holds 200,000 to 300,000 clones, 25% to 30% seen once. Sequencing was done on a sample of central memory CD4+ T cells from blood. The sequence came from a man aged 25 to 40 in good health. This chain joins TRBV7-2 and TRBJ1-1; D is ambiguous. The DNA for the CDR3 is TGTGCCAGCAGCTTAACAACCGGACGGTCTTTCTTT. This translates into CASSLTTGRSFF.